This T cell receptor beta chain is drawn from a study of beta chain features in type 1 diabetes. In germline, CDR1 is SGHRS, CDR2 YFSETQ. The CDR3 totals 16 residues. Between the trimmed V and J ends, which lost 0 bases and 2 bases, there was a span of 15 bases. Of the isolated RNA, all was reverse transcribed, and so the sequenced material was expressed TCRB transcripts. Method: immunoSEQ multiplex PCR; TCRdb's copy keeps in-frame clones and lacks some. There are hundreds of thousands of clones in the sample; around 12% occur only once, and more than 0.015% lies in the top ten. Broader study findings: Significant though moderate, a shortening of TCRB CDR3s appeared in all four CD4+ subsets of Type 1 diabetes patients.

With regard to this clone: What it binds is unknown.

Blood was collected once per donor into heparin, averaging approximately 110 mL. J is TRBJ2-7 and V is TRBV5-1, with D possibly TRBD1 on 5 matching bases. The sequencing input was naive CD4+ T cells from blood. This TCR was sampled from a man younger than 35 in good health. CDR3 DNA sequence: TGCGCCAGCAGCTTGGTCCTCCAGGGTAAGCCCTACGAGCAGTACTTC. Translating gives CASSLVLQGKPYEQYF. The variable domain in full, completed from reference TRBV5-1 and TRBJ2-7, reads KAGVTQTPRYLIKTRGQQVTLSCSPISGHRSVSWYQQTPGQGLQFLFEYFSETQRNKGNFPGRFSGRQFSNSRSEMNVSTLELGDSALYLCASSLVLQGKPYEQYFGPGTRLTVT.